Listed here are 31 T cell receptor beta chains from one sample, sequenced in a study of long-term antiretroviral therapy in people with HIV. Samples were assayed with immunoSEQ v3.0 at survey level. Repertoires were generated with immunoSEQ multiplex PCR, while TCRdb's copy carries only in-frame clones and drops some. The table has 17,000 or so clones, approximately 81% seen once; the top ten hold approximately 13%. Sequenced material: unsorted PBMCs, taken around 3.2 years after starting antiretroviral therapy. Receptors originate from a woman in her forties with HIV.

The rearrangement links TRBV4-3 to TRBJ2-3; 8 nucleotides agree with TRBD1. Germline V gene sequence: CDR1 LGHNA, CDR2 YSLEER. With 2 bases clipped from V and 0 bases from J, the junction kept 4 bases outside the gene matches. The CDR3 runs to 16 residues. DNA of the CDR3: TGCGCCAGCAGCCAAACCCAGGGGGCTAGCACAGATACGCAGTATTTT. Amino acid sequence: CASSQTQGASTDTQYF.

The chain combines TRBV15 with TRBJ2-6; no definite D call. Germline loops: CDR1 LNHNV, CDR2 YYDKDF (reference sequence). CDR3 size: 19 residues. V was shortened by 0 bases and J by 0 bases, with 15 bases between the two germline ends. CDR3 residues: CATSRDLQEQSSGANVLTF. The CDR3 region has the DNA TGTGCCACCAGCAGAGACCTGCAGGAACAATCCTCTGGGGCCAACGTCCTGACTTTC. Filled out from reference TRBV15 and TRBJ2-6, the complete variable domain reads DAMVIQNPRYQVTQFGKPVTLSCSQTLNHNVMYWYQQKSSQAPKLLFHYYDKDFNNEADTPDNFQSRRPNTSFCFLDIRSPGLGDTAMYLCATSRDLQEQSSGANVLTFGAGSRLTVL.

The gene calls are TRBV4-1 and TRBJ1-6; 7 bases agree with TRBD1. V dropped 2 bases and J dropped 10; count of bases not matched to a gene: 8. The CDR3 covers 15 residues. In germline, CDR1 is MGHRA, CDR2 YSYEKL. The CDR3 nucleotides are TGCGCCAGCAGCCAAAGCAGGGGGATAGGGTCACCCCTCCACTTT. Translated: CASSQSRGIGSPLHF.

This clone came up a few times. The chain recombines TRBV2 with TRBJ1-5, with D uncertain. The germline gives CDR1 SNHLY, CDR2 FYNNEI. This CDR3 region has 14 residues. Trimming pared 3 bases from V and 5 bases from J, leaving 11 bases between. In DNA, the CDR3 is TGTGCCAGCAGTGAGCCCCTAATGCATCAGCCCCAGCATTTT. Protein: CASSEPLMHQPQHF.

This chain uses TRBV12-5 with TRBJ2-1; D possibly corresponds to TRBD1 (6 bases). Germline lookup yields CDR1 LGHNT and CDR2 FRNRAP. V shed 7 bases and J shed 4 bases, with 11 bases lying between them. The CDR3 consists of 13 residues. The CDR3 nucleotides read TGTGCTAGTGCCCCGGACAGTTACAATGAGCAGTTCTTC. It is translated as CASAPDSYNEQFF.

With respect to this clone: At the DNA level, this CDR3 is encoded by other sequences in the same sample as well. The chain joins TRBV5-1 to TRBJ1-2, with 10 nucleotides matching TRBD1. Germline CDR1 SGHRS, CDR2 YFSETQ. This CDR3 contains 14 residues. J gave up 4 bases and V 3 bases, and 3 bases lay outside the gene matches. CDR3 protein: CASSSGQGSYGYTF. The CDR3 DNA reads TGCGCCAGCAGCTCGGGACAGGGGAGCTATGGCTACACCTTC.

This rearrangement joins TRBV6-6 to TRBJ2-3; a weak D match, TRBD2 (6 bases). CDR1 and CDR2 (germline): MNHNY, SVGAGI (reference sequence). The CDR3 covers 12 residues. V was clipped by 4 bases and J by 6 bases, with 8 bases between them. The CDR3 is CASSLEGDTQYF. As DNA, the CDR3 is TGTGCCAGCAGTTTGGAGGGTGATACGCAGTATTTT.

The chain has TRBV6-6 and TRBJ1-5; a weak D match, TRBD1 (5 bases). Germline V CDR1 and CDR2: MNHNY, SVGAGI (reference sequence). The V gene lost 3 bases and the J gene lost 1 base, with 13 bases spanning the gap. The length of the CDR3 is 16 residues. The CDR3 region is CASSYRTGESNQPQHF. Written as DNA, the CDR3 is TGTGCCAGCAGTTATAGAACAGGAGAAAGCAATCAGCCCCAGCATTTT.

Concerning this clone: Relative to the germline gene, one junction end is altered; a read error may explain this. The V gene is TRBV7-2, the J gene TRBJ2-2; 11 bases are shared with TRBD2. The length of the CDR3 is 15 residues. CDR1 is SGHTA, CDR2 FQGNSA, per germline. The CDR3 bases are TGTGCCAGCAGCCTAGCGGGGGGACGCACCGGGGAGCTGTTTTTT. Its protein is CASSLAGGRTGELFF.

The genes are TRBV6-6 and TRBJ2-1; D remains unclear. There are 12 residues in the CDR3. V was cut by 6 bases and J by 8 bases, with 11 bases left in between. Germline loops: CDR1 MNHNY, CDR2 SVGAGI (reference sequence). The CDR3 DNA reads TGTGCCAGCAGCCCCGCCGCCCATGAGCAGTTCTTC. Translating it yields CASSPAAHEQFF.

This sequence joins TRBV29-1 and TRBJ2-1; D unclear. V was cut by 4 bases and J by 10 bases, with 14 bases left in between. Germline V CDR1 and CDR2: SQVTM, ANQGSEA. The CDR3 totals 12 residues. CDR3 in DNA: TGCAGCGTTGCCGGACCTCCCGAGGAGCAGTTCTTC. Protein product: CSVAGPPEEQFF.

The chain links TRBV6-5 to TRBJ1-2; 8 nucleotides agree with TRBD1. Per germline, CDR1 MNHEY and CDR2 SVGAGI. CDR3 length: 14 amino acids. Unmatched junction bases numbered 11, after V lost 6 bases and J lost 8 bases. CDR3 sequence: CASRPQGAGLGYTF. CDR3 nucleotides: TGTGCCAGCAGACCCCAGGGGGCCGGATTGGGCTACACCTTC.

V and J are TRBV25-1 and TRBJ2-7; TRBD1 matches 8 bases. This CDR3 comprises 15 residues. Looked up from germline, CDR1 is MGHDK and CDR2 is SYGVNS. Trimming at V came to 4 bases and at J to 0 bases, leaving 5 bases not matched to a gene. The CDR3 loop reads CASSGPGGFSYEQYF. CDR3 bases: TGTGCCAGCAGTGGCCCAGGGGGCTTCTCCTACGAGCAGTACTTC.

The V and J genes are TRBV2 and TRBJ2-3; D may be TRBD2 (7 bases). This CDR3 has 14 amino acids. The V gene's germline CDR1 is SNHLY and CDR2 FYNNEI. V lost 7 bases and J lost 6, with 17 bases in between. CDR3 DNA sequence: TGTGCCAGCATAGGGGGGGAGCCAGCTGATACGCAGTATTTT. Protein sequence: CASIGGEPADTQYF.

The chain links TRBV7-9 to TRBJ2-1; 9 bases are shared with TRBD2. The CDR3 runs to 15 residues. The V segment lost 1 base and the J segment 7 bases; nucleotides outside the gene matches: 5. CDR1 and CDR2 from the germline V gene are SEHNR and FQNEAQ (reference sequence). CDR3 loop: CASSLDPSGENEQFF. The CDR3 nucleotides read TGTGCCAGCAGCTTAGACCCTAGCGGGGAGAATGAGCAGTTCTTC.

V is TRBV19 and J is TRBJ1-2; 12 nucleotides align to TRBD1. Trimming removed 5 bases from V and 3 bases from J; junction bases left unmatched: 10. Germline V gene lookup returns CDR1 LNHDA and CDR2 SQIVND (reference sequence). This CDR3 spans 17 amino acids. This CDR3 is CASSALAGTGGHYGYTF. The CDR3 DNA is TGTGCCAGTAGTGCCCTAGCCGGGACAGGGGGCCACTATGGCTACACCTTC.

V usage is TRBV27 and J usage is TRBJ2-3, with unresolved D. The germline V and J ends were trimmed by 1 base and 0 bases, with 8 bases remaining between them. The CDR3 contains 15 residues. Germline-derived CDR1 and CDR2 are MNHEY and SMNVEV (reference sequence). The CDR3 DNA reads as TGTGCCAGCAGTTTATATGTAGGGAGCACAGATACGCAGTATTTT. Translating gives CASSLYVGSTDTQYF.

As DNA, the CDR3 is TGTGCCAGCTCACCTACCCTGGAGACAAACACTGAAGCTTTCTTT. Translation: CASSPTLETNTEAFF. This chain connects TRBV18 to TRBJ1-1, with D uncertain. The V and J ends lost 3 bases and 2 bases respectively, with 13 bases between them. The germline V gene has CDR1 KGHSH and CDR2 LQKENI. CDR3 size: 15 residues. Full variable domain (missing parts from reference TRBV18 and TRBJ1-1): NAGVMQNPRHLVRRRGQEARLRCSPMKGHSHVYWYRQLPEEGLKFMVYLQKENIIDESGMPKERFSAEFPKEGPSILRIQQVVRGDSAAYFCASSPTLETNTEAFFGQGTRLTVV.

The chain has TRBV10-2 and TRBJ1-1, with 8 bases fitting TRBD1. The CDR3 loop spans 17 amino acids. Unmatched junction bases numbered 8, after V lost 2 bases and J lost 0 bases. Germline CDR1 reads WSHSY; CDR2 reads SAAADI. This CDR3 reads CASSEEGVDRVNTEAFF. CDR3 in DNA: TGCGCCAGCAGTGAGGAGGGGGTGGACAGGGTGAACACTGAAGCTTTCTTT.

The rearrangement joins TRBV4-2 to TRBJ2-1; D is perhaps TRBD1 or TRBD2 (5 bases each). Per the germline V gene, CDR1 is LGHNA and CDR2 is YNFKEQ. The germline V and J ends were trimmed by 1 base and 4 bases, with 14 bases remaining between them. The CDR3 has 16 amino acids. Written as DNA, the CDR3 is TGTGCCAGCAGCCAAGGAGCCGGGACGGAGTACAATGAGCAGTTCTTC. It is translated as CASSQGAGTEYNEQFF.

V usage is TRBV6-1 and J usage is TRBJ1-1, with no clear D. The CDR3 extends over 15 amino acids. Germline V gene sequence: CDR1 MNHNS, CDR2 SASEGT. The V end lost 2 bases, the J end lost 3 bases, and 13 bases lay between the germline ends. CDR3 sequence reads: CASSELSGWHTEAFF. CDR3 DNA sequence: TGTGCCAGCAGTGAACTTTCGGGGTGGCACACTGAAGCTTTCTTT.

The chain joins TRBV12-5 to TRBJ2-7; TRBD1 might be the D (6 bases). V lost 1 base to trimming and J lost 2 bases, with 12 bases between them. Germline-derived CDR1 and CDR2 are LGHNT and FRNRAP. CDR3 length: 15 amino acids. The chain's CDR3 is CASGLGLRDTYEQYF. The CDR3 nucleotides are TGTGCTAGTGGTTTGGGTCTCCGGGACACCTACGAGCAGTACTTC.

This clone was counted a single time. The chain is built from TRBV6-5 and TRBJ2-5; possible D gene TRBD1, 6 bases. The germline V gene encodes CDR1 MNHEY and CDR2 SVGAGI. The CDR3 extends over 14 amino acids. V lost 2 bases and J 2 bases, leaving 9 bases between the germline ends. The CDR3 loop is CASSYGTGQETQYF. For the CDR3, the DNA is TGTGCCAGCAGTTACGGTACAGGGCAAGAGACCCAGTACTTC.

This chain links TRBV13 with TRBJ2-5; maybe TRBD1 (7 bases). The CDR3 extends over 15 amino acids. With 2 bases removed from V and 6 bases from J, the gap between germline ends came to 16 bases. Germline V gene lookup returns CDR1 PRHDT and CDR2 FYEKMQ (reference sequence). This chain's CDR3 is CASSLYDREVQTQYF. As DNA, the CDR3 is TGTGCCAGCAGCTTATACGACAGGGAGGTGCAGACCCAGTACTTC.

This chain connects TRBV2 to TRBJ1-1; D is undetermined. V was pared by 4 bases and J by 1 base, with 7 bases between. CDR1 is SNHLY and CDR2 is FYNNEI in the germline V gene. CDR3 length: 13 residues. DNA of the CDR3: TGTGCCAGCAGTGTGGAGGCGAACACTGAAGCTTTCTTT. Amino acids: CASSVEANTEAFF.

The table lists this clone with a count of one. The gene calls are TRBV18 and TRBJ2-5, with D hard to call. Trimming stripped 2 bases from V and 0 bases from J, with 7 bases between. CDR1 and CDR2 from the germline V gene are KGHSH and LQKENI. The CDR3 runs to 14 residues. Here the CDR3 reads CASSPAGNQETQYF. For the CDR3, the DNA is TGTGCCAGCTCACCAGCCGGAAACCAAGAGACCCAGTACTTC.

This chain links TRBV5-5 with TRBJ1-5, with TRBD1 as a possible D gene (5 bases). This CDR3 is built from 18 residues. Trimming removed 0 bases at V and 0 bases at J, with 16 bases between. Germline loops: CDR1 SGHKS, CDR2 YYEKEE (reference sequence). In DNA, the CDR3 is TGTGCCAGCAGCTTGGGGGGACTAGGGAAGGGTAGCAATCAGCCCCAGCATTTT. This encodes CASSLGGLGKGSNQPQHF.

The genes are TRBV30 and TRBJ2-7; D unclear. The V end lost 0 bases, the J end lost 3 bases, and 9 bases lay between the germline ends. Germline-derived CDR1 and CDR2 are GTSNPN and SVGIG (reference sequence). The CDR3 loop spans 13 amino acids. The CDR3 DNA reads TGTGCCTGGAGTGTAGATCGGAACTACGAGCAGTACTTC. Its translation is CAWSVDRNYEQYF. The whole variable domain, filled in from reference TRBV30 and TRBJ2-7, reads SQTIHQWPATLVQPVGSPLSLECTVEGTSNPNLYWYRQAAGRGLQLLFYSVGIGQISSEVPQNLSASRPQDRQFILSSKKLLLSDSGFYLCAWSVDRNYEQYFGPGTRLTVT.

This clone was seen only a few times. V is TRBV6-1 and J is TRBJ1-5; D remains ambiguous. V shed 2 bases and J shed 1 base, with 6 bases lying between them. Germline-derived CDR1 and CDR2 are MNHNS and SASEGT. The CDR3 extends over 14 amino acids. The DNA of the CDR3 is TGTGCCAGCAGTGAACAGCCCAGCAATCAGCCCCAGCATTTT. Amino acids: CASSEQPSNQPQHF.

The genes are TRBV5-4 and TRBJ2-3, with TRBD2 matching over 10 bases. This CDR3 contains 16 residues. With 1 base clipped from V and 3 bases from J, the junction kept 5 bases outside the gene matches. Germline lookup yields CDR1 SGHNT and CDR2 YYREEE (reference sequence). The CDR3 spells CASSLITSGVTDTQYF. DNA of the CDR3: TGTGCCAGCAGCTTGATTACTAGCGGGGTAACAGATACGCAGTATTTT.

The gene calls are TRBV5-8 and TRBJ2-1; a weak D match, TRBD1 (5 bases). The CDR3 has 15 residues. Trimming removed 1 base at V and 2 bases at J, with 10 bases between. Germline V gene sequence: CDR1 SGHTS, CDR2 YDEGEE. The CDR3 spells CASSLTGLTYNEQFF. CDR3 DNA: TGTGCCAGCAGCTTGACAGGTTTAACCTACAATGAGCAGTTCTTC.